Shown below are 17 T cell receptor beta chains from a single sample sequenced in a study of human T cells and chemical hapten exposure. The time point is: patch test 2, 6 weeks after DPC sensitization. As for treatment: therapeutic diphenylcyclopropenone sensitization with weekly scalp DPC. TCRdb recomputed calls from the RACE reads with MiXCR, one row per CDR3 protein. The table has over 100,000 distinct CDR3 sequences, 9.2% seen once. Here the sequenced sample was whole blood, taken in connection with sensitization to the hapten diphenylcyclopropenone (DPC). Source of these receptors: a woman aged 40 to 55 with alopecia areata. Some clones in this sample may be carry-over from other donors' samples.

There are many counts of this clonotype. The J gene is TRBJ1-5, the V gene TRBV4-1; no clear D. The germline gives CDR1 MGHRA, CDR2 YSYEKL. Trimming removed 1 base at V and 1 base at J, with 2 bases between. The CDR3 length is 13 residues. The DNA of the CDR3 is TGCGCCAGCAGCCAAGGCAGCAATCAGCCCCAGCATTTT. Translating it yields CASSQGSNQPQHF.

The genes are TRBV7-6 and TRBJ1-2, with a possible D match to TRBD1 (5 bases). Between the trimmed V and J ends, which lost 5 bases and 3 bases, there was a span of 16 bases. CDR1 and CDR2 from the germline V gene are SGHVS and FNYEAQ. The CDR3 has 15 residues. CDR3 DNA sequence: TGTGCCAGCAGCGAGCTGGCAGGGAGCTACTATGGCTACACCTTC. It is translated as CASSELAGSYYGYTF.

This clonotype was seen many times. The chain employs TRBV7-6 and TRBJ2-2; D not certain. Trimming took 3 bases from V and 0 from J, leaving 11 bases between them. Germline CDR1 reads SGHVS; CDR2 reads FNYEAQ. This CDR3 contains 16 residues. The DNA for the CDR3 is TGTGCCAGCAGCTTTCAGGCGGATGCGAACACCGGGGAGCTGTTTTTT. Its translation is CASSFQADANTGELFF.

This clonotype was found a few times. V gene TRBV19 combines with J gene TRBJ1-2; 7 bases are a match to TRBD1. The V segment lost 5 bases and the J segment 7 bases; nucleotides outside the gene matches: 4. Germline CDR1 reads LNHDA; CDR2 reads SQIVND (reference sequence). The CDR3 loop spans 12 amino acids. CDR3 protein: CASSPRQGGYTF. CDR3 coding DNA: TGTGCCAGTAGTCCCCGACAGGGTGGCTACACCTTC.

This clonotype has at least ten counts. V usage is TRBV3-1 and J usage is TRBJ1-3; D unresolved. Deletions cut 1 base from V and 0 bases from J, with 7 bases between. The CDR3 loop spans 15 amino acids. Germline lookup yields CDR1 LGHDT and CDR2 YNNKEL (reference sequence). The CDR3 nucleotides are TGTGCCAGCAGCCAAGGGTACAGCTCTGGAAACACCATATATTTT. It encodes CASSQGYSSGNTIYF.

This clonotype was seen only a few times. This rearrangement joins TRBV2 to TRBJ2-3; weak D call: TRBD2 (7 bases). V was pared by 4 bases and J by 1 base, with 15 bases between. The CDR3 loop spans 16 amino acids. The germline V gene has CDR1 SNHLY and CDR2 FYNNEI. The CDR3 reads CASSVTPGGGTDTQYF. In DNA, the CDR3 is TGTGCCAGCAGTGTAACCCCGGGGGGCGGCACAGATACGCAGTATTTT.

This clonotype has just a few counts. This sequence joins TRBV6-2 or TRBV6-3 and TRBJ2-5; 7 bases fit TRBD2. The CDR3 covers 15 residues. Losses at the gene ends were 7 bases for V and 4 bases for J; bases not matched to a gene: 12. Germline V CDR1 and CDR2: MNHEY, SVGEGT. The CDR3 loop reads CASTWGTTVAETQYF. CDR3 sequence (DNA): TGTGCCAGCACATGGGGGACTACAGTCGCAGAGACCCAGTACTTC.

This clonotype was counted ten times or more. The chain combines TRBV11-2 with TRBJ1-6, with TRBD1 matching over 7 bases. The V and J ends lost 10 bases and 10 bases, in that order; junction bases with no gene match: 10. This CDR3 has 13 residues. CDR1 is SGHAT, CDR2 FQNNGV, per germline. CDR3 sequence (DNA): TGTGCCACCCGCGACAGGGTTTTCTCACCCCTCCACTTT. It encodes CATRDRVFSPLHF.

This clonotype turned up a few times. Sequence at one end of the junction differs from germline and may be a read error. V and J are TRBV25-1 and TRBJ2-7; no clear D gene. The CDR3 is 17 amino acids. CDR1 MGHDK and CDR2 SYGVNS come from the germline V gene. CDR3 nucleotide sequence: TGTGCCAGCAGTGACTCGGACGGAACAAAAGGCTCCCACGAGCAGTACTTC. It specifies CASSDSDGTKGSHEQYF.

This clonotype appeared a few times. The chain joins TRBV6-5 to TRBJ1-2; 7 positions match TRBD1. Germline V CDR1 and CDR2: MNHEY, SVGAGI. The CDR3 runs 14 residues. V trimming: 6 bases; J trimming: 4 bases; junction bases outside the gene matches: 8. The CDR3 nucleotides are TGTGCCAGCAGCCCCGGGGACAGATTCTATGGCTACACCTTC. This translates into CASSPGDRFYGYTF.

This clonotype was detected a few times. The chain couples TRBV28 to TRBJ2-1, with TRBD2 matching 13 bases. The CDR3 runs 15 residues. Germline V lookup: CDR1 MDHEN, CDR2 SYDVKM. V lost 5 bases, J lost 8 bases, and 6 bases stayed unmatched. The CDR3 is CASSVLAGGRYEQFF. The CDR3 DNA reads as TGTGCCAGCAGTGTACTAGCGGGGGGGCGGTATGAGCAGTTCTTC.

This clonotype has only a few counts. This rearrangement joins TRBV5-5 to TRBJ1-5, with 7 bases lining up with TRBD1. The trim removed 5 bases at V and 7 bases at J, leaving 6 bases unmatched. CDR1 and CDR2 from the germline V gene are SGHKS and YYEKEE (reference sequence). This CDR3 comprises 13 residues. CDR3 DNA sequence: TGTGCCAGCAGTCGACAGGGAGGGCAGCCCCAGCATTTT. Amino acids: CASSRQGGQPQHF.

CDR3 region: CSAARDRLGYTF. CDR3 DNA: TGCAGTGCTGCTCGGGACAGACTTGGCTACACCTTC. The V gene is TRBV20-1, the J gene TRBJ1-2; 7 nucleotides align to TRBD1. Germline V gene sequence: CDR1 DFQATT, CDR2 SNEGSKA (reference sequence). The CDR3 is made up of 12 amino acids. With V trimmed by 5 bases and J by 7 bases, 7 bases remained unmatched.

This clonotype was picked up many times. The chain employs TRBV10-1 and TRBJ2-1; 11 nucleotides line up with TRBD2. The CDR3 is 15 amino acids. CDR1 is WNHNN and CDR2 is SYGVQD in the germline V gene (reference sequence). V lost 7 bases, J lost 6 bases, and 8 bases stayed unmatched. DNA for the CDR3: TGCGCCAGCATTAGACTAGCGGGGTGGGTCAATGAGCAGTTCTTC. Translating it yields CASIRLAGWVNEQFF.

This clonotype was seen many times. The chain carries TRBV5-1 and TRBJ2-5; D possibly matches TRBD1 or TRBD2 (5 bases each). Germline lookup yields CDR1 SGHRS and CDR2 YFSETQ. CDR3 length: 14 amino acids. Trimming took 4 bases from V and 0 from J, leaving 10 bases between them. The CDR3: CASSRDVNQETQYF. CDR3 coding DNA: TGCGCCAGCAGCAGGGACGTCAACCAAGAGACCCAGTACTTC.

This clonotype was recorded many times. The chain joins TRBV20-1 to TRBJ1-3; D uncertain. CDR3 length: 13 residues. V lost 4 bases, J lost 0 bases, and 7 bases lay in between. Germline lookup yields CDR1 DFQATT and CDR2 SNEGSKA (reference sequence). The CDR3 here is CSATSSSGNTIYF. The CDR3 nucleotides read TGCAGTGCTACATCAAGCTCTGGAAACACCATATATTTT.

This clonotype has ten or more counts. The rearrangement links TRBV3-1 to TRBJ2-5; 12 nucleotides agree with TRBD2. Germline trimming cut 4 bases from V and 4 bases from J; bases unmatched to any gene: 4. Looked up from germline, CDR1 is LGHDT and CDR2 is YNNKEL (reference sequence). The CDR3 is 15 residues long. As DNA, the CDR3 is TGTGCCAGCAGCCCTCCGGGACTAGCGGGAGAGACCCAGTACTTC. It is translated as CASSPPGLAGETQYF.